This TCR beta chain is from a study of T-cell reconstitution after alpha-beta-depleted transplantation in children. Using unique molecular identifiers, the investigators prepared the TCRbeta library. TCRdb reprocessed the PCR reads via MiXCR and lists one record per CDR3 protein. Altogether almost 500,000 distinct CDR3 sequences are present, under 15% being singletons, with the ten largest covering about 6%. The origin of this receptor is a human donor who donated a stem cell graft to a child with combined immunodeficiency. Sequences were derived from PBMCs from the stem cell graft donor, sampled from the stem cell graft.

CDR3 region: CASSLRQGASEQYF. Here the CDR3 DNA reads TGTGCCAGCAGTTTAAGACAGGGAGCCAGCGAGCAGTACTTC. This chain joins TRBV12-3 or TRBV12-4 and TRBJ2-7; 7 bases map to TRBD1. The CDR3 has 14 residues. The junction had 7 bases not matched to a gene; V was cut back by 2 bases and J by 6 bases.